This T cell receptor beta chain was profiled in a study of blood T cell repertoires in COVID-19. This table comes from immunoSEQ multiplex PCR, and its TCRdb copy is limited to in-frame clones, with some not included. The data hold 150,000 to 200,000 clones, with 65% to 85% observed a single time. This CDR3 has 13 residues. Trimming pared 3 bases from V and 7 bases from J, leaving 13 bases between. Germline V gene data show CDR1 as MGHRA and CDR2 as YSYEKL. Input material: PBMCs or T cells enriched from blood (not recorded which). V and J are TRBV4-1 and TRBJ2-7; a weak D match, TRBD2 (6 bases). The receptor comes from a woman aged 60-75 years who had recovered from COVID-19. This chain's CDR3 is CASSQRRGEEQYF. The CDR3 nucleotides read TGCGCCAGCAGCCAGAGGCGGGGTGAAGAGCAGTACTTC.